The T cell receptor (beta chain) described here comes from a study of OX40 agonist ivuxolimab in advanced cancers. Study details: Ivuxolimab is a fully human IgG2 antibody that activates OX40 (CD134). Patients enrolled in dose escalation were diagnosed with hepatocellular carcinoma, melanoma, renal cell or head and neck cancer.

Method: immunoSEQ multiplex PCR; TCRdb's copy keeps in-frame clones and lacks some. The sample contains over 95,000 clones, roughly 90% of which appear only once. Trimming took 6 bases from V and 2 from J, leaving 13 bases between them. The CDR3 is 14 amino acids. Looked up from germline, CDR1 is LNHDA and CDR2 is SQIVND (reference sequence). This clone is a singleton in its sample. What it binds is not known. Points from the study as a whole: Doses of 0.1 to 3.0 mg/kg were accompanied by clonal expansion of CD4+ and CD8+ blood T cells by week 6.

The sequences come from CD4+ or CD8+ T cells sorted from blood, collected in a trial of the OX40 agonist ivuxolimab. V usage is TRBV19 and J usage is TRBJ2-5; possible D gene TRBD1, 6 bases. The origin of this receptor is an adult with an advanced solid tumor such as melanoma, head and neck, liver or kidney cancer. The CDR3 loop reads CASSTRGPQETQYF. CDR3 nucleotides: TGTGCCAGTAGCACCAGGGGTCCGCAAGAGACCCAGTACTTC.